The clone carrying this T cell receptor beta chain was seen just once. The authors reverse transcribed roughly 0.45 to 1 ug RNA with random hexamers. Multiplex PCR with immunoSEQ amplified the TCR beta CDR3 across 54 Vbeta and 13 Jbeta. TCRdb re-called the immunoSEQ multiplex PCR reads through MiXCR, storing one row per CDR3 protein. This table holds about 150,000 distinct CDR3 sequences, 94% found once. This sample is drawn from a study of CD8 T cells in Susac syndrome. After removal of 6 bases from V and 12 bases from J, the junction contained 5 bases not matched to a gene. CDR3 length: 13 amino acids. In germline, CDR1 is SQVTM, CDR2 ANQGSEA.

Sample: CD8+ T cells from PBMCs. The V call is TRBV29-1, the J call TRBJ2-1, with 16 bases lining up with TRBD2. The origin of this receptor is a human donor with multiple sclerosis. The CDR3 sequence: CSVEGLAGGGQFF. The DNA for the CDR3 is TGCAGCGTCGAGGGACTAGCGGGAGGGGGGCAGTTCTTC.